This TCR beta chain was sequenced for a study of blood T cell repertoires in COVID-19. This table comes from immunoSEQ multiplex PCR, and its TCRdb copy is limited to in-frame clones, with some not included. The sample yields about 110,000 clones, 88% seen once. The material sequenced was peripheral blood. All receptors derive from a human donor in a cohort sampled during active COVID-19.

This rearrangement joins TRBV11-2 to TRBJ2-1; D not resolved. Germline CDR1 and CDR2: SGHAT and FQNNGV. This CDR3 spans 14 amino acids. Trimming took off 3 bases at V and 6 bases at J, with 12 bases between the two ends. CDR3 sequence reads: CASSFSGGTNEQFF. CDR3 in DNA: TGTGCCAGCAGCTTCAGTGGCGGAACCAATGAGCAGTTCTTC.